This is a list of T cell receptor beta chains from one sample in a study of early T cells in non-severe SARS-CoV-2 infection. TCRdb recomputed calls from the 5' RACE reads with MiXCR, one row per CDR3 protein. This table has 75,000 to 95,000 distinct CDR3 sequences, approximately 17% appearing once. Sequencing was performed on whole blood, taken at baseline. All receptors come from an adult who was a healthcare worker with PCR-confirmed SARS-CoV-2 infection or an uninfected control (not recorded which). The CDR3 runs from the conserved cysteine through the conserved F or W. The D gene is left open where the match is weak. Clone size is not always given. Where it is, it says once, few, many or a class for expanded clones.

V gene	J gene	clone size	D gene	CDR3 protein	CDR3 DNA
TRBV5-1	TRBJ2-7	few	NA	CASSLGEIYEQYF	TGCGCCAGCAGCTTGGGGGAAATCTACGAGCAGTACTTC
TRBV18	TRBJ2-5	NA	NA	CASSPIPREETQYF	TGTGCCAGCTCACCAATCCCCCGCGAGGAGACCCAGTACTTC
TRBV5-1	TRBJ2-7	many	NA	CASSTEWDEQYF	TGCGCCAGCAGCACCGAGTGGGACGAGCAGTACTTC
TRBV19	TRBJ2-1	NA	TRBD1	CASRGTGDNEQFF	TGTGCCAGTAGAGGGACAGGAGACAATGAGCAGTTCTTC
TRBV20-1	TRBJ1-2	NA	NA	CSARGANYGYTF	TGCAGTGCTAGGGGGGCTAACTATGGCTACACCTTC
TRBV11-2	TRBJ2-7	few	NA	CASSLGTGKYEQYF	TGTGCCAGCAGCTTAGGGACCGGGAAGTACGAGCAGTACTTC
TRBV4-3	TRBJ2-4	NA	NA	CASSQDLSKNIQYF	TGCGCCAGCAGCCAAGATTTATCCAAAAACATTCAGTACTTC
TRBV20-1	TRBJ2-4	NA	NA	CSAEQGALAKNIQYF	TGCAGTGCGGAACAGGGCGCTCTAGCCAAAAACATTCAGTACTTC
TRBV6-5	TRBJ1-3	few	NA	CATSQRKTSGNTIYF	TGTGCCACCTCTCAACGCAAAACCTCTGGAAACACCATATATTTT
TRBV3-1	TRBJ2-3	NA	NA	CASSQAYLGGKPTDTQYF	TGTGCCAGCAGCCAAGCCTACCTAGGGGGGAAGCCCACAGATACGCAGTATTTT
TRBV20-1	TRBJ2-2	few	TRBD2	CSARVLAGVVTGELFF	TGCAGTGCTAGAGTTCTAGCGGGAGTGGTCACCGGGGAGCTGTTTTTT
TRBV6-6	TRBJ2-4	few	NA	CASSYRGPDIQYF	TGTGCCAGCAGTTACAGGGGTCCGGACATTCAGTACTTC
TRBV12-3/TRBV12-4	TRBJ1-5	NA	NA	CASSLVVSGFQPQHF	TGTGCCAGCAGTTTGGTGGTTAGTGGGTTTCAGCCCCAGCATTTT
TRBV2	TRBJ1-1	few	NA	CASSAEGIEAFF	TGTGCCAGCAGCGCGGAGGGGATTGAAGCTTTCTTT
TRBV28	TRBJ2-7	few	TRBD1	CASGPGQTYEQYF	TGTGCCAGCGGGCCGGGACAGACCTACGAGCAGTACTTC
TRBV7-9	TRBJ2-3	many	NA	CASSLVSGITDTQYF	TGTGCCAGCAGCTTAGTATCGGGGATCACAGATACGCAGTATTTT
TRBV3-1	TRBJ2-7	NA	TRBD1	CASSQDLGTAHYEQYF	TGTGCCAGCAGCCAAGATCTCGGGACAGCCCACTACGAGCAGTACTTC
TRBV2	TRBJ2-7	NA	NA	CASSAGLHIYEQYF	TGTGCCAGCAGTGCGGGACTCCACATTTACGAGCAGTACTTC
TRBV12-3/TRBV12-4	TRBJ2-1	NA	NA	CASSSGSGHEQFF	TGTGCCAGCAGTTCAGGTAGCGGCCATGAGCAGTTCTTC
TRBV6-2/TRBV6-3	TRBJ2-3	NA	NA	CASRTESMITDTQYF	TGTGCCAGCAGAACGGAGTCTATGATCACAGATACGCAGTATTTT
TRBV2	TRBJ2-2	few	NA	CASSEEGRNTGELFF	TGTGCCAGCAGTGAAGAGGGGAGAAACACCGGGGAGCTGTTTTTT
TRBV20-1	TRBJ2-7	NA	NA	CSARGGGSYEQYF	TGCAGTGCAAGAGGGGGAGGCTCCTACGAGCAGTACTTC
TRBV6-6	TRBJ2-7	NA	NA	CASKQGTEQYF	TGTGCCAGCAAACAGGGAACCGAGCAGTACTTC
TRBV7-9	TRBJ1-2	few	NA	CASSPPPGGYTF	TGTGCCAGCAGCCCCCCGCCGGGCGGCTACACCTTC
TRBV5-1	TRBJ1-5	few	NA	CANSLEGGNQPQHF	TGCGCCAACAGCTTGGAAGGGGGCAATCAGCCCCAGCATTTT
TRBV11-2	TRBJ2-1	NA	TRBD2	CASSLERTSSYNEQFF	TGTGCCAGCAGCTTAGAACGGACTAGCTCCTACAATGAGCAGTTCTTC
TRBV5-6	TRBJ2-5	NA	TRBD1	CASSLAISPGGETQYF	TGTGCCAGCAGCTTGGCTATTTCACCAGGGGGAGAGACCCAGTACTTC
TRBV12-3/TRBV12-4	TRBJ1-1	NA	NA	CATQQNTEAFF	TGTGCCACCCAGCAGAACACTGAAGCTTTCTTT
TRBV20-1	TRBJ2-3	few	TRBD2	CSARGAGGPHTQYF	TGCAGTGCTAGAGGTGCGGGAGGGCCACATACGCAGTATTTT
TRBV6-6	TRBJ1-1	many	NA	CASSYSMTGGVEAFF	TGTGCCAGCAGTTATTCCATGACAGGAGGCGTTGAAGCTTTCTTT
TRBV4-2	TRBJ2-5	few	NA	CASSQDHGETQYF	TGTGCCAGCAGCCAAGATCACGGAGAGACCCAGTACTTC